This entry lists 25 T cell receptor beta chains sequenced from one sample in a study of T cells expressing NK-cell markers. TCRdb re-analyzed the 5' RACE reads; it lists each CDR3 protein once, without DNA. The listing contains fewer than 400,000 distinct CDR3 sequences. Sequencing was done on a sample of blood T cells: a sorted CD56 or NKG2C T cell subset, CD4+ or CD8+ T cells, or bulk PBMC T cells (not recorded which). These receptors were taken from a man aged 18 to 69 in good health.

The chain combines TRBV12-3 or TRBV12-4 with TRBJ2-7; TCRdb gives TRBD1 as the D gene, but with no DNA this cannot be confirmed. The CDR3 totals 11 residues. The CDR3 spells CASSLGTLWYF.

The chain has TRBV12-3 or TRBV12-4 and TRBJ1-2; TCRdb's D gene call, TRBD1, goes unchecked for lack of DNA. This CDR3 is built from 16 residues. The CDR3: CASSDFARQGVYGYTF.

The V gene is TRBV12-3 or TRBV12-4, the J gene TRBJ2-2; the TRBD2 assignment by TCRdb is unverifiable without DNA. The CDR3 totals 13 residues. CDR3 protein: CASRWRLVGELFF.

The rearrangement uses TRBV6-1 and TRBJ2-7; no DNA is available, so the TRBD1 call from TCRdb remains unchecked. Germline loops: CDR1 MNHNS, CDR2 SASEGT. The CDR3 sequence is 13 residues long. CDR3 sequence reads: CASTRGSPYEQYF.

The chain employs TRBV28 and TRBJ1-5; lacking DNA, the TRBD1 call made by TCRdb goes unchecked. Germline V CDR1 and CDR2: MDHEN, SYDVKM. The CDR3 has 16 residues. The CDR3 reads CASSPTRQVRGQPQHF.

V usage is TRBV7-2 and J usage is TRBJ1-6. Per germline, CDR1 SGHTA and CDR2 FQGNSA. CDR3 size: 14 residues. The CDR3 loop reads CASSTLPYNSPLHF.

CDR3 in amino acids: CASSLGGQGSGEQYF. The chain joins TRBV12-3 or TRBV12-4 to TRBJ2-7; no DNA is available, so the TRBD1 call from TCRdb remains unchecked. The CDR3 has 15 amino acids.

This chain connects TRBV12-3 or TRBV12-4 to TRBJ2-3. The length of the CDR3 is 13 residues. This chain's CDR3 is CASSFRRTDTQYF.

V usage is TRBV20-1 and J usage is TRBJ1-5; TCRdb outputs TRBD1, but without DNA this stays unchecked. Germline-derived CDR1 and CDR2 are DFQATT and SNEGSKA (reference sequence). This CDR3 is 16 amino acids long. The CDR3 protein is CSARISSRLGNQPQHF.

The chain employs TRBV10-3 and TRBJ2-2; checking the TCRdb D call of TRBD1 is not possible without DNA. Germline CDR1 reads ENHRY; CDR2 reads SYGVKD. The CDR3 totals 15 residues. The CDR3 loop reads CAIADAGTNTGELFF.

The rearrangement joins TRBV24-1 to TRBJ2-3; TCRdb lists TRBD1, though no DNA is available to test this call. The germline CDR1 and CDR2 sequences are KGHDR and SFDVKD. This CDR3 contains 13 residues. The CDR3 protein is CATGSGGTDTQYF.

The chain joins TRBV20-1 to TRBJ2-5; the D call from TCRdb, TRBD2, cannot be confirmed without DNA. Germline V CDR1 and CDR2: DFQATT, SNEGSKA (reference sequence). The CDR3 spans 16 residues. The CDR3 sequence is CSARESAGRRFETQYF.

The chain couples TRBV7-9 to TRBJ1-4; the TRBD1 assignment by TCRdb is unverifiable without DNA. The CDR3 extends over 15 amino acids. In germline, CDR1 is SEHNR, CDR2 FQNEAQ (reference sequence). CDR3 residues: CASSLIADRGEKLFF.

CDR3 loop: CASSFDGAPAEAFF. V gene TRBV5-1 combines with J gene TRBJ1-1; the TCRdb D gene call, TRBD1, has no DNA to confirm it. This CDR3 is 14 amino acids long. Germline V gene lookup returns CDR1 SGHRS and CDR2 YFSETQ. Supplemented by reference TRBV5-1 and TRBJ1-1, the full variable domain reads KAGVTQTPRYLIKTRGQQVTLSCSPISGHRSVSWYQQTPGQGLQFLFEYFSETQRNKGNFPGRFSGRQFSNSRSEMNVSTLELGDSALYLCASSFDGAPAEAFFGQGTRLTVV.

The genes are TRBV6-1 and TRBJ2-3; TCRdb reports TRBD1, a call that lacks DNA to check it against. CDR3 length: 16 residues. CDR1 is MNHNS, CDR2 SASEGT, per germline. CDR3 residues: CASSEATGRTTDTQYF.

The rearrangement uses TRBV30 and TRBJ1-6. Germline CDR1 reads GTSNPN; CDR2 reads SVGIG (reference sequence). The CDR3 loop spans 15 amino acids. The CDR3 here is CAWSNDFSYNSPLHF.

The chain joins TRBV15 to TRBJ2-6. Germline loops: CDR1 LNHNV, CDR2 YYDKDF (reference sequence). The CDR3 totals 16 residues. CDR3 residues: CATSRDRFGGANVLTF.

This chain uses TRBV7-9 with TRBJ1-1; TCRdb reports TRBD1, a call that lacks DNA to check it against. This CDR3 has 14 residues. CDR1 SEHNR and CDR2 FQNEAQ come from the germline V gene (reference sequence). CDR3 sequence: CASSGRGQVVEAFF.

This chain links TRBV3-1 with TRBJ2-1; TCRdb selects TRBD1, and the lack of DNA leaves this call unchecked. The germline V gene has CDR1 LGHDT and CDR2 YNNKEL (reference sequence). There are 18 residues in the CDR3. The CDR3 spells CASSRYIPGQGSYNEQFF.

This chain joins TRBV7-9 and TRBJ1-4. This CDR3 contains 15 residues. Germline CDR1 and CDR2: SEHNR and FQNEAQ (reference sequence). The CDR3: CASSLLSATNEKLFF.

This sequence joins TRBV28 and TRBJ2-1; no DNA is available, so the TRBD1 call from TCRdb remains unchecked. Germline CDR1 MDHEN, CDR2 SYDVKM. CDR3 length: 17 residues. CDR3: CASSDTRGTGSRNEQFF.

The chain uses TRBV27 and TRBJ2-1; TCRdb returns TRBD2, unconfirmable since there is no DNA. CDR1 is MNHEY, CDR2 SMNVEV, per germline (reference sequence). The CDR3 consists of 17 residues. The CDR3 spells CASSPEKLGGAYNEQFF.

This sequence joins TRBV4-1 and TRBJ2-1. The germline V gene encodes CDR1 MGHRA and CDR2 YSYEKL. The CDR3 is made up of 17 amino acids. The chain's CDR3 is CASSPYYSEYSYNEQFF.

The chain has TRBV5-1 and TRBJ2-7; no DNA is available, so the TRBD1 call from TCRdb remains unchecked. Germline V gene data show CDR1 as SGHRS and CDR2 as YFSETQ. This CDR3 has 16 residues. CDR3 loop: CASSPLGAQVGYEQYF.

V is TRBV6-1 and J is TRBJ1-1; TCRdb designates TRBD1, a call that cannot be tested without DNA. This CDR3 has 17 amino acids. Germline V gene sequence: CDR1 MNHNS, CDR2 SASEGT. The CDR3: CASSEAHWDRPNTEAFF.